This T cell receptor beta chain came from a study of T-cell memory formation after mild COVID-19. This clonotype was recorded at least ten times. V gave up 2 bases and J gave up 7 bases, with 12 bases separating them. This CDR3 contains 14 residues. CDR1 and CDR2 (germline): SEHNR, FQNEAQ (reference sequence). It was 5'RACE with constant-segment primers that produced the TCR alpha and TCR beta cDNA libraries, which carried sample barcodes and UMIs. TCRdb re-derived calls from the 5' RACE reads in MiXCR, one entry per CDR3 protein. This table holds about 350,000 distinct CDR3 sequences, roughly an eighth found once.

The TCR originated in a man younger than 35 who had mild COVID-19 (a few samples of this study predate the infection). Cell type and time point are not known. The V and J genes are TRBV7-9 and TRBJ2-4; tentatively, D is TRBD1 or TRBD2 (5 bases each). Sequences were obtained from PBMCs or a T cell subset sorted from them (not recorded which). In nucleotides, the CDR3 is TGTGCCAGCAGCTTAAGAATGGGGGAGAACATTCAGTACTTC. Its translation is CASSLRMGENIQYF.